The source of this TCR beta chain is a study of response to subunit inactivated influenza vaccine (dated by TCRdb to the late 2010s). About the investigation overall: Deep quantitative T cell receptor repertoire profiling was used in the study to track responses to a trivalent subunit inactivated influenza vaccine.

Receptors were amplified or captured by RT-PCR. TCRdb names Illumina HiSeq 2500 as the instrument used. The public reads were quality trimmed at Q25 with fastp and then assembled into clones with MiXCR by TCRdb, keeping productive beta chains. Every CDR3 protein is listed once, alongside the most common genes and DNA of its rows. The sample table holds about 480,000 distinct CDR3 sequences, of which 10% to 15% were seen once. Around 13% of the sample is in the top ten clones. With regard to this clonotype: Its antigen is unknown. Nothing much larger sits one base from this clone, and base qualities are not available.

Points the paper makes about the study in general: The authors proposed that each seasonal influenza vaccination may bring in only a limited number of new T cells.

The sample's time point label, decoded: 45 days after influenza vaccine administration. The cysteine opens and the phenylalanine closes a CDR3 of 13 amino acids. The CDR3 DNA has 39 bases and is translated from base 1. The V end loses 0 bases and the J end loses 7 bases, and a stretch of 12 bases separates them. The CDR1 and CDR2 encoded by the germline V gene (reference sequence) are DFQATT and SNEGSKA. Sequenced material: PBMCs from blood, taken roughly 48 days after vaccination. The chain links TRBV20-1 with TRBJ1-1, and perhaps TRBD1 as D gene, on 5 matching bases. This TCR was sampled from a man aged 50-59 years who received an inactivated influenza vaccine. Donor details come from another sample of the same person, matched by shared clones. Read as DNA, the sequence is TGCAGTGCTAGAGAGGAGGTTAGGGGTGAAGCTTTCTTT. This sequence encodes CSAREEVRGEAFF.